Listed below are T cell receptor beta chains from one sample, sequenced in a study of T cell responses to AZD1222 COVID-19 vaccine. Data came from immunoSEQ multiplex PCR; TCRdb stores just in-frame clones and leaves some out. The table has roughly 180,000 clones, 80% to 95% seen once. The sample consisted of peripheral blood, taken 28 days after the second AZD1222 dose. These receptor sequences come from an adult who received the AZD1222 COVID-19 vaccine. CDR3s include the opening cysteine and the closing phenylalanine or tryptophan. The D gene is left open where the match is weak. Clone size is not always given. Where it is, it says once, few, many or a class for expanded clones.

V gene	clone size	D gene	J gene	CDR3 protein	CDR3 DNA
TRBV9	-	-	TRBJ1-3	CASSVGQRSLSGNTIYF	TGTGCCAGCAGCGTAGGACAGAGGTCTCTCTCTGGAAACACCATATATTTT
TRBV11-3	-	-	TRBJ2-3	CASADRITDTQYF	TGTGCCAGCGCAGACCGTATCACAGATACGCAGTATTTT
TRBV13	once	-	TRBJ2-1	CASSLRAGSSYNEQFF	TGTGCCAGCAGCTTACGTGCAGGGAGCTCCTACAATGAGCAGTTCTTC
TRBV2	once	-	TRBJ2-7	CASSVSLASSYEQYF	TGTGCCAGCAGTGTCTCATTAGCCTCATCCTACGAGCAGTACTTC
TRBV28	-	-	TRBJ1-5	CASSSEGLGNQPQHF	TGTGCCAGCAGTTCGGAGGGGCTGGGCAATCAGCCCCAGCATTTT
TRBV28	-	-	TRBJ1-2	CASSFPFRVGYTF	TGTGCCAGCAGTTTCCCCTTTCGCGTTGGCTACACCTTC
TRBV2	-	TRBD2	TRBJ2-3	CASTGTSGRDTQYF	TGTGCCAGCACTGGGACTAGCGGGAGAGATACGCAGTATTTT
TRBV30	-	-	TRBJ1-4	CAWRNSNEKLFF	TGTGCCTGGAGGAACTCTAATGAAAAACTGTTTTTT
TRBV12-3/TRBV12-4	-	-	TRBJ1-5	CASSLFRQPQHF	TGTGCCAGCAGTTTATTTAGGCAGCCCCAGCATTTT
TRBV6-6	few	TRBD2	TRBJ2-3	CASRSSGREDTQYF	TGTGCCAGCCGATCTAGCGGGAGAGAAGATACGCAGTATTTT
TRBV19	-	-	TRBJ2-2	CASSSLTTGTGELFF	TGTGCCAGTAGTTCCCTCACGACTGGCACCGGGGAGCTGTTTTTT
TRBV4-1	-	-	TRBJ2-5	CASSQEGGEQGIVLGTQYF	TGCGCCAGCAGCCAAGAGGGAGGTGAACAGGGAATCGTATTAGGGACCCAGTACTTC
TRBV28	-	TRBD2	TRBJ2-6	CASSLYREGFSGANVLTF	TGTGCCAGCAGTTTATATCGGGAGGGATTCTCTGGGGCCAACGTCCTGACTTTC
TRBV28	-	-	TRBJ1-1	CASTPNKAEAFF	TGTGCCAGCACCCCTAACAAGGCTGAAGCTTTCTTT
TRBV6-5	-	TRBD1	TRBJ1-1	CASRDGQGGFGEAFF	TGTGCCAGCAGAGATGGACAGGGAGGGTTCGGTGAAGCTTTCTTT
TRBV5-1	-	-	TRBJ2-2	CASSKGDSNTGELFF	TGCGCCAGCAGTAAAGGGGATTCGAACACCGGGGAGCTGTTTTTT
TRBV6-5	-	-	TRBJ2-5	CASSRGSFSGETQYF	TGTGCCAGCAGTCGCGGGTCGTTCAGTGGAGAGACCCAGTACTTC
TRBV19	-	-	TRBJ1-4	CASTPTEGLKEKLFF	TGTGCCAGTACCCCCACCGAGGGGTTAAAAGAAAAACTGTTTTTT
TRBV19	once	-	TRBJ1-1	CASSTLVKTMNTEAFF	TGTGCCAGTAGTACCCTCGTTAAAACCATGAACACTGAAGCTTTCTTT
TRBV30	-	-	TRBJ2-7	CAWSGGDEQYF	TGTGCCTGGAGTGGGGGGGACGAGCAGTACTTC
TRBV9	-	-	TRBJ1-2	CASSVVGDLDGYTF	TGTGCCAGCAGCGTAGTAGGGGACCTTGATGGCTACACCTTC
TRBV5-1	-	TRBD1	TRBJ1-5	CASSLEGQGSQPQHF	TGCGCCAGCAGCTTGGAGGGACAGGGGAGTCAGCCCCAGCATTTT
TRBV9	-	-	TRBJ1-3	CASSVVPRVTGNTIYF	TGTGCCAGCAGCGTAGTACCTAGGGTCACTGGAAACACCATATATTTT
TRBV19	once	-	TRBJ1-6	CASSPGPFSYPLHF	TGTGCCAGTAGTCCAGGGCCTTTCTCGTACCCCCTCCACTTT
TRBV2	-	TRBD2	TRBJ2-7	CASSERTPGLAGDEQYF	TGTGCCAGCAGTGAACGTACCCCCGGACTAGCGGGAGACGAGCAGTACTTC
TRBV6-2/TRBV6-3	-	-	TRBJ1-2	CASSDYGYTF	TGTGCCAGCAGTGACTATGGCTACACCTTC
TRBV10-3	-	TRBD1	TRBJ1-1	CAINDRENTEAFF	TGTGCCATCAACGACAGGGAAAACACTGAAGCTTTCTTT
TRBV19	-	TRBD1	TRBJ1-6	CATQQGAMGNSPLHF	TGTGCCACTCAACAGGGGGCTATGGGTAATTCACCCCTCCACTTT
TRBV2	-	-	TRBJ1-5	CASSLNQPQHF	TGTGCCAGCAGCTTGAATCAGCCCCAGCATTTT
TRBV7-9	-	-	TRBJ1-4	CASSPTMGRKLFF	TGTGCCAGCAGCCCTACCATGGGGCGAAAACTGTTTTTT
TRBV30	-	-	TRBJ1-3	CAWARGGTPSGNTIYF	TGTGCCTGGGCACGTGGCGGGACTCCCTCGGGGAACACCATATATTTT
TRBV6-5	-	-	TRBJ2-7	CASSLQGLSSYEQYF	TGTGCCAGCAGCCTGCAGGGGTTATCCTCCTACGAGCAGTACTTC
TRBV28	-	-	TRBJ2-1	CASSLGGASYNEQFF	TGTGCCAGCAGTTTAGGTGGGGCCTCCTACAATGAGCAGTTCTTC
TRBV4-1	-	TRBD2	TRBJ2-7	CASSRGLAGDYEQYF	TGCGCCAGCAGCCGAGGACTAGCGGGAGACTACGAGCAGTACTTC
TRBV7-6	-	-	TRBJ2-3	CASSLVGSSSRGDTQYF	TGTGCCAGCAGCTTAGTGGGCAGCTCCTCCAGGGGAGATACGCAGTATTTT
TRBV28	few	-	TRBJ1-5	CASSLGHLTGGNQPQHF	TGTGCCAGCAGTTTAGGACACCTAACAGGAGGGAATCAGCCCCAGCATTTT
TRBV4-3	-	-	TRBJ1-6	CASSQDSGDSPLHF	TGCGCCAGCAGCCAAGATAGTGGGGATTCACCCCTCCACTTT
TRBV2	-	-	TRBJ1-1	CASVRGLGTEAFF	TGTGCCAGTGTCCGGGGGCTCGGTACTGAAGCTTTCTTT
TRBV14	-	-	TRBJ2-1	CASSPRRTPSSYNEQFF	TGTGCCAGCAGCCCCCGCCGGACGCCCAGCTCCTACAATGAGCAGTTCTTC
TRBV28	-	-	TRBJ1-2	CASRPTTGLYGYTF	TGTGCCAGCAGGCCTACAACGGGTCTCTATGGCTACACCTTC
TRBV6-2/TRBV6-3	-	-	TRBJ1-5	CASSYDSPFSNQPQHF	TGTGCCAGCAGTTACGACAGCCCCTTTTCCAATCAGCCCCAGCATTTT
TRBV18	-	TRBD1	TRBJ1-5	CASSLQGVSNQPQHF	TGTGCCAGCTCACTCCAGGGGGTAAGCAATCAGCCCCAGCATTTT
TRBV7-3	-	-	TRBJ2-2	CASSFSAGELFF	TGTGCCAGCAGCTTTTCGGCCGGGGAGCTGTTTTTT
TRBV7-2	-	-	TRBJ1-2	CASSLGTGTRGYTF	TGTGCCAGCAGCTTAGGCACAGGGACGAGGGGCTACACCTTC
TRBV3-1/TRBV3-2	-	-	TRBJ2-1	CASSQTSSGAYEQFF	TGTGCCAGCAGCCAGACTAGTTCGGGGGCTTATGAGCAGTTCTTC
TRBV6-6	-	-	TRBJ2-2	CASSYHRMNTGELFF	TGTGCCAGCAGTTATCACAGGATGAACACCGGGGAGCTGTTTTTT